Sequencing of this TCR beta chain was carried out in a study of cytomegalovirus exposure and HLA in healthy donors. General study findings and limits: According to a later analysis, TCR clusters from the first cohort tended to co-occur in the 90 to 150 validation repertoires. Using the classifier, cytomegalovirus status was reportedly diagnosed with high specificity and sensitivity.

Germline assignment: CDR1 SGDLS and CDR2 YYNGEE. There are 14 residues in the CDR3. The V end was cut by 7 bases, the J end by 9 bases, with 20 bases between. The donors were in the approximately 130-subject validation cohort, distinct from the approximately 730-subject first cohort. Generated by immunoSEQ multiplex PCR, the TCRdb table keeps only in-frame clones and is missing some. In the table there are more than 90,000 clones, 86% of which are singletons. Concerning this clone itself: Its antigen is not known.

The sample consisted of PBMCs. The source is a man younger than 35 in good health and CMV-seronegative. This chain links TRBV9 with TRBJ2-1, with D possibly matching TRBD1 (5 bases). This CDR3 reads CASGVGQSPSEQFF. DNA for the CDR3: TGTGCCAGCGGTGTGGGGCAGTCGCCTAGTGAGCAGTTCTTC. The full variable domain, in which reference TRBV9 and TRBJ2-1 provide the parts outside the CDR3, is DSGVTQTPKHLITATGQRVTLRCSPRSGDLSVYWYQQSLDQGLQFLIQYYNGEERAKGNILERFSAQQFPDLHSELNLSSLELGDSALYFCASGVGQSPSEQFFGPGTRLTVL.